Listed below are T cell receptor beta chains from one sample, sequenced in a study of T cells in localized non-small cell lung cancer. The table came from immunoSEQ multiplex PCR; TCRdb's copy has only in-frame clones and leaves some out. The sample has roughly 14,000 clones, 80% to 85% seen once. The specimen comprised peripheral blood, sampled before any cancer treatment. The receptors come from a female donor aged 60 or older with stage I squamous cell lung carcinoma. Both conserved end residues are part of each CDR3. A D gene is named only where the DNA matches it firmly. The size entry is marked missing in some rows and otherwise reads once, few, many or a size class.

clone_size j_call v_call d_call cdr3_aa cdr3_nt
- TRBJ2-1 TRBV7-3 TRBD2 CASSAPESGGSYNEQFF TGTGCCAGCAGCGCCCCGGAGAGCGGGGGCTCCTACAATGAGCAGTTCTTC
- TRBJ2-2 TRBV6-5 - CASSYGNGELFF TGTGCCAGCAGTTACGGGAATGGGGAGCTGTTTTTT
- TRBJ2-5 TRBV7-7 TRBD1 CASSLSQGVIETQYF TGTGCCAGCAGCTTATCACAGGGGGTAATAGAGACCCAGTACTTC
- TRBJ2-7 TRBV30 - CAWNKANSYEQYF TGTGCCTGGAACAAGGCAAACTCCTACGAGCAGTACTTC
- TRBJ2-7 TRBV5-4 - CASSLAGGAYEQYF TGTGCCAGCAGCTTGGCTGGGGGAGCCTACGAGCAGTACTTC
- TRBJ2-3 TRBV2 TRBD2 CASSGTSVGTDTQYF TGTGCCAGCAGTGGCACTAGCGTTGGCACAGATACGCAGTATTTT
- TRBJ2-2 TRBV7-2 - CASSPRGVAGELFF TGTGCCAGCAGCCCAAGGGGGGTCGCGGGGGAGCTGTTTTTT
- TRBJ2-2 TRBV7-2 - CASSLGRNTGELFF TGTGCCAGCAGCTTAGGGCGGAACACCGGGGAGCTGTTTTTT
few TRBJ1-6 TRBV5-5 TRBD1 CASSLGTESSPLHF TGTGCCAGCAGCCTCGGGACAGAGAGTTCACCCCTCCACTTT
- TRBJ1-1 TRBV5-6 - CASSLAMGLMNTEAFF TGTGCCAGCAGCTTGGCCATGGGTCTCATGAACACTGAAGCTTTCTTT
once TRBJ1-3 TRBV21-1 - CASSSSRQVSGNTIYF TGTGCCAGCAGCTCCTCTCGGCAGGTTTCTGGAAACACCATATATTTT
- TRBJ2-3 TRBV5-1 TRBD2 CASSSLMSGGFTDTQYF TGCGCCAGCAGCTCTTTAATGAGCGGGGGGTTCACAGATACGCAGTATTTT
- TRBJ2-5 TRBV5-1 - CASSFQETQYF TGCGCCAGCAGCTTCCAAGAGACCCAGTACTTC
few TRBJ2-7 TRBV5-1 - CASSSQGLPYEQYF TGCGCCAGCAGCTCCCAGGGCCTTCCCTACGAGCAGTACTTC
- TRBJ2-7 TRBV7-2 TRBD1 CASSLRGQGVEQYF TGTGCCAGCAGCTTACGGGGACAGGGGGTCGAGCAGTACTTC
- TRBJ1-5 TRBV7-2 - CASSPRGGRNQPQHF TGTGCCAGCAGCCCCCGTGGCGGGCGGAATCAGCCCCAGCATTTT
- TRBJ2-7 TRBV7-9 TRBD1 CASSLGTGFYEQYF TGTGCCAGCAGCTTGGGGACAGGTTTCTACGAGCAGTACTTC
- TRBJ2-2 TRBV11-3 - CASSHGGLNTGELFF TGTGCCAGCAGCCACGGGGGACTGAACACCGGGGAGCTGTTTTTT
- TRBJ2-7 TRBV29-1 - CSGAEGREQYF TGCAGCGGTGCTGAGGGGCGAGAGCAGTACTTC
once TRBJ2-5 TRBV29-1 - CSVESPGETQYF TGCAGCGTTGAGAGTCCGGGGGAGACCCAGTACTTC
- TRBJ2-5 TRBV27 - CASSFSRRGTQYF TGTGCCAGCAGTTTTTCGAGGCGGGGGACCCAGTACTTC
- TRBJ1-5 TRBV4-1 - CASSQEVLRAQPQHF TGCGCCAGCAGCCAAGAGGTCCTACGGGCCCAGCCCCAGCATTTT
- TRBJ2-3 TRBV7-2 TRBD2 CASSRRGGSGNTDTQYF TGTGCCAGCAGTAGACGTGGGGGTAGCGGGAACACAGATACGCAGTATTTT
- TRBJ1-2 TRBV18 - CASSPMQAEGGYGYTF TGTGCCAGCTCACCAATGCAGGCGGAAGGCGGGTATGGCTACACCTTC
- TRBJ2-1 TRBV11-2 TRBD2 CASSLVAGGYNEQFF TGTGCCAGCAGCTTAGTAGCGGGAGGTTACAATGAGCAGTTCTTC
few TRBJ1-1 TRBV7-8 - CASSLKKVTFRDTEAFF TGTGCCAGCAGCTTAAAAAAGGTTACCTTTCGGGACACTGAAGCTTTCTTT
- TRBJ1-3 TRBV5-1 - CASSLTGMGNTIYF TGCGCCAGCAGCTTGACAGGGATGGGAAACACCATATATTTT
- TRBJ1-2 TRBV7-2 - CASSLDVGATWYGYTF TGTGCCAGCAGCTTAGACGTGGGGGCCACTTGGTATGGCTACACCTTC
few TRBJ1-1 TRBV5-5 - CASSLAGPEAEAFF TGTGCCAGCAGCTTGGCCGGCCCCGAGGCTGAAGCTTTCTTT
- TRBJ1-2 TRBV6-5 TRBD1 CASSYHPGQGYYGYTF TGTGCCAGCAGTTACCACCCGGGACAGGGCTACTATGGCTACACCTTC
once TRBJ1-1 TRBV30 - CAWMGFMGTEAFF TGTGCCTGGATGGGATTCATGGGGACTGAAGCTTTCTTT
- TRBJ1-1 TRBV21-1 - CASSNGVRGWDTEAFF TGTGCCAGCAGCAATGGGGTGCGGGGATGGGACACTGAAGCTTTCTTT
- TRBJ1-4 TRBV7-2 - CASSLAGRLDEKLFF TGTGCCAGCAGCTTAGCCGGCAGGTTAGATGAAAAACTGTTTTTT
few TRBJ1-2 TRBV5-1 TRBD1 CASSGTGTGHGYTF TGCGCCAGCAGCGGAACCGGGACAGGGCATGGCTACACCTTC
- TRBJ1-5 TRBV4-3 - CASSQEGFQPQHF TGCGCCAGCAGCCAAGAAGGGTTTCAGCCCCAGCATTTT
- TRBJ1-1 TRBV5-4 - CASSFGLGAFF TGTGCCAGCAGCTTTGGGTTGGGAGCTTTCTTT
- TRBJ1-1 TRBV5-1 - CASSREVGNTEAFF TGCGCCAGCAGCCGAGAGGTGGGCAACACTGAAGCTTTCTTT
- TRBJ2-7 TRBV18 TRBD1 CASLRDRGYEQYF TGTGCCAGCCTCCGGGACAGGGGCTACGAGCAGTACTTC
- TRBJ2-3 TRBV4-3 TRBD1 CASSQDVGQGSTDTQYF TGCGCCAGCAGCCAAGATGTTGGACAGGGAAGCACAGATACGCAGTATTTT
- TRBJ1-2 TRBV4-3 - CASSQDGGAAYGYTF TGCGCCAGCAGCCAAGATGGGGGCGCTGCCTATGGCTACACCTTC